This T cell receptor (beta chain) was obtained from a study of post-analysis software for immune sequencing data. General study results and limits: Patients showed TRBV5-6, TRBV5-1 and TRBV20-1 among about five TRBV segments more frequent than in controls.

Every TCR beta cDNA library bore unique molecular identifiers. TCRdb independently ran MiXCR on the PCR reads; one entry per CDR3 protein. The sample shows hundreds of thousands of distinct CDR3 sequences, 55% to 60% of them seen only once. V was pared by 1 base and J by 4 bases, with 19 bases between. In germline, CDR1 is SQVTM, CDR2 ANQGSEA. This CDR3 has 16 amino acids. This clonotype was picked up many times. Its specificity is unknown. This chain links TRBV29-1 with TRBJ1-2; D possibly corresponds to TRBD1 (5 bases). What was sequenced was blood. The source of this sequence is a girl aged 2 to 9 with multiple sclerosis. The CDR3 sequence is CSVEAPQNRLPYGYTF. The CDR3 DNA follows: TGCAGCGTTGAAGCCCCTCAGAACAGGTTGCCCTATGGCTACACCTTC.